Presented here are 16 T cell receptor beta chains from one specimen sequenced in a study of T-cell memory formation after mild COVID-19. MiXCR, run by TCRdb on the 5' RACE reads, gives a single entry per CDR3 protein. The sample holds 350,000 to 450,000 distinct CDR3 sequences, around 19% seen once. The material sequenced was PBMCs or a T cell subset sorted from them (not recorded which). These TCRs come from an adult woman who had mild COVID-19 (a few samples of this study predate the infection). Cell type and time point are not known.

V is TRBV20-1 and J is TRBJ1-2; D possibly corresponds to TRBD1 (5 bases). The ends were cut back, 1 base at V and 2 bases at J, with 11 bases in the middle. CDR1 and CDR2 (germline): DFQATT, SNEGSKA (reference sequence). CDR3 length: 14 residues. The CDR3 DNA reads as TGCAGTGCTAGAGCCTCCGGGGGAAACTATGGCTACACCTTC. Its translation: CSARASGGNYGYTF.

The chain couples TRBV7-2 to TRBJ2-5; TRBD2 might be the D (5 bases). V dropped 1 base and J dropped 1 base, with 10 bases sitting between them. The CDR3 totals 15 residues. Germline V gene sequence: CDR1 SGHTA, CDR2 FQGNSA. CDR3 nucleotides: TGTGCCAGCAGCTTAGGGCCAGCGGCCCAAGAGACCCAGTACTTC. The encoded protein is CASSLGPAAQETQYF.

The CDR3 loop is CASSEHTGRYGYTF. The CDR3 bases are TGTGCCAGCAGTGAGCATACAGGGCGCTATGGCTACACCTTC. This chain uses TRBV2 with TRBJ1-2; perhaps TRBD1 as D (6 bases). The V gene's germline CDR1 is SNHLY and CDR2 FYNNEI. The CDR3 sequence is 14 residues long. V dropped 3 bases and J dropped 4 bases, with 12 bases sitting between them.

This clonotype was counted between two and nine times. This sequence joins TRBV9 and TRBJ2-3, with unresolved D. CDR1 is SGDLS, CDR2 YYNGEE, per germline. The CDR3 contains 15 residues. V lost 4 bases and J 0 bases, leaving 12 bases between the germline ends. CDR3 coding DNA: TGTGCCAGCAGCTTACGATGGTCTAGCACAGATACGCAGTATTTT. It codes for CASSLRWSSTDTQYF.

This clonotype was picked up a small number of times. The chain uses TRBV10-3 and TRBJ1-5; 7 bases are shared with TRBD1. V dropped 6 bases and J dropped 11; count of bases not matched to a gene: 16. CDR1 is ENHRY and CDR2 is SYGVKD in the germline V gene. The CDR3 has 15 residues. For the CDR3, the DNA is TGTGCCATCAGCCGGGACAGCCTCCTATCAGGGGCCCAGCATTTT. Protein product: CAISRDSLLSGAQHF.

The genes are TRBV6-5 and TRBJ2-5, with a weak D call TRBD1 (7 bases). V was shortened by 0 bases and J by 4 bases, with 15 bases between the two germline ends. Germline V gene lookup returns CDR1 MNHEY and CDR2 SVGAGI. CDR3 length: 16 residues. CDR3 nucleotides: TGTGCCAGCAGTTACTCGACAGGAGGGGGCGCAGAGACCCAGTACTTC. Its translation: CASSYSTGGGAETQYF.

This clonotype came up a few times. The chain has TRBV29-1 and TRBJ2-2; D unclear. Trimming removed 0 bases at V and 0 bases at J, with 11 bases between. CDR1 is SQVTM and CDR2 is ANQGSEA in the germline V gene. CDR3 length: 16 residues. CDR3 nucleotide sequence: TGCAGCGTTGAAGACTCTGGGTTCGCGAACACCGGGGAGCTGTTTTTT. Its translation: CSVEDSGFANTGELFF.

This clonotype was counted between two and nine times. This chain uses TRBV11-2 with TRBJ1-1; no clear D. The V gene lost 0 bases and the J gene lost 0 bases, with 8 bases spanning the gap. The germline gives CDR1 SGHAT, CDR2 FQNNGV. The CDR3 consists of 15 residues. CDR3 region: CASSLDSSMNTEAFF. The CDR3, as DNA: TGTGCCAGCAGCTTAGACAGTTCAATGAACACTGAAGCTTTCTTT.

The rearrangement links TRBV6-1 to TRBJ2-1, with 9 bases that match TRBD1. Unmatched junction bases numbered 4, after V lost 4 bases and J lost 0 bases. The CDR3 extends over 16 amino acids. Germline V gene sequence: CDR1 MNHNS, CDR2 SASEGT. Here the CDR3 DNA reads TGTGCCAGCAGTGGTACACAGGGGGCCTCCTACAATGAGCAGTTCTTC. Translated: CASSGTQGASYNEQFF.

V gene TRBV7-3 combines with J gene TRBJ2-1; 8 bases agree with TRBD1. Germline values: CDR1 SGHTA, CDR2 FQGTGA. The CDR3 has 15 residues. Trimming cost V 3 bases and J 7 bases; bases outside gene matches: 8. The CDR3 coding sequence is TGTGCCAGCAGCTTCCGTGGACAGGGTGGGAATGAGCAGTTCTTC. It specifies CASSFRGQGGNEQFF. Together with reference TRBV7-3 and TRBJ2-1, the CDR3 gives the full variable domain: GAGVSQTPSNKVTEKGKYVELRCDPISGHTALYWYRQSLGQGPEFLIYFQGTGAADDSGLPNDRFFAVRPEGSVSTLKIQRTERGDSAVYLCASSFRGQGGNEQFFGPGTRLTVL.

The chain's CDR3 is CASSPRTGGLPYSNQPQHF. For the CDR3, the DNA is TGTGCCAGCAGTCCGCGGACAGGAGGCCTGCCGTATAGCAATCAGCCCCAGCATTTT. The chain is built from TRBV6-2 or TRBV6-3 and TRBJ1-5; 7 bases are shared with TRBD1. This CDR3 has 19 amino acids. The germline gives CDR1 MNHEY, CDR2 SVGEGT. J lost 0 bases, V lost 5 bases, and 16 bases had no gene match.

This clonotype was picked up a small number of times. The chain recombines TRBV19 with TRBJ1-1; no reliable D call. The germline CDR1 and CDR2 sequences are LNHDA and SQIVND (reference sequence). Trimming cost V 5 bases and J 6 bases, with 19 bases left between them. The CDR3 is 15 amino acids. The CDR3 loop reads CASSAPFGGIAEAFF. CDR3 nucleotides: TGTGCCAGTAGTGCCCCCTTCGGCGGGATCGCTGAAGCTTTCTTT.

This clonotype occurred a few times. The chain couples TRBV5-1 to TRBJ1-5, with TRBD1 matching over 7 bases. Trimming removed 3 bases from V and 4 bases from J; junction bases left unmatched: 7. This CDR3 region has 15 residues. Germline assignment: CDR1 SGHRS and CDR2 YFSETQ. The CDR3 DNA is TGCGCCAGCAGCTCCACTACAGGGGCAAATCAGCCCCAGCATTTT. The encoded protein is CASSSTTGANQPQHF.

The rearrangement links TRBV7-9 to TRBJ1-2, with D perhaps TRBD1 (5 bases). Per the germline V gene, CDR1 is SEHNR and CDR2 is FQNEAQ (reference sequence). This CDR3 comprises 14 residues. Trimming stripped 3 bases from V and 7 bases from J, with 15 bases between. The CDR3 reads CASSFGHGKFGYTF. The CDR3, as DNA: TGTGCCAGCAGCTTCGGACACGGGAAGTTTGGCTACACCTTC.

This clonotype occurred a few times. J is TRBJ2-6 and V is TRBV2, with 7 nucleotides matching TRBD1. V lost 8 bases and J lost 2; bases outside the gene matches: 9. The germline V gene has CDR1 SNHLY and CDR2 FYNNEI. The CDR3 length is 16 residues. The chain's CDR3 is CASATGSPPGANVLTF. DNA for the CDR3: TGTGCCAGCGCGACAGGGAGCCCTCCTGGGGCCAACGTCCTGACTTTC.

This chain uses TRBV5-1 with TRBJ2-7; D perhaps matches TRBD2 (5 bases). With 2 bases removed from V and 7 bases from J, the gap between germline ends came to 16 bases. The length of the CDR3 is 14 residues. Germline V gene data show CDR1 as SGHRS and CDR2 as YFSETQ. DNA for the CDR3: TGCGCCAGCAGCTTTGGCGAACTCCGAGGGGAGCAGTACTTC. Its protein is CASSFGELRGEQYF.